A single T cell receptor beta chain is shown here with its context. The antigen is not known. Peripheral blood was collected from the related graft donor on the marrow donation day. TCRdb's copy holds only in-frame clones and misses some; the assay was immunoSEQ multiplex PCR. The table lists approximately 22,000 clones, around 73% of them singletons. The data stem from a study of T cells after posttransplantation cyclophosphamide. The study's findings and limits: Later blood repertoires were often dominated by clones from the donor CD8+ memory compartment. Skin or GI-infiltrating T cells shared few TRB sequences with blood. Recipient CMV seropositivity and CMV reactivation strongly tracked TRB clonality.

The length of the CDR3 is 17 residues. V shed 3 bases, J shed 5 bases, and the junction held 10 bases outside the gene matches. Germline CDR1 is MNHEY and CDR2 is SMNVEV (reference sequence). The J gene is TRBJ2-1, the V gene TRBV27; the match to TRBD2 covers 10 bases. The clonotype was recovered from a woman in her sixties in good health, CMV-negative, and a related stem cell transplant donor. Material: memory CD4+ T cells sorted from PBMCs. CDR3: CASSLRTQRGGHNEQFF. CDR3 DNA sequence: TGTGCCAGCAGTTTGCGGACTCAGCGGGGGGGCCACAATGAGCAGTTCTTC.